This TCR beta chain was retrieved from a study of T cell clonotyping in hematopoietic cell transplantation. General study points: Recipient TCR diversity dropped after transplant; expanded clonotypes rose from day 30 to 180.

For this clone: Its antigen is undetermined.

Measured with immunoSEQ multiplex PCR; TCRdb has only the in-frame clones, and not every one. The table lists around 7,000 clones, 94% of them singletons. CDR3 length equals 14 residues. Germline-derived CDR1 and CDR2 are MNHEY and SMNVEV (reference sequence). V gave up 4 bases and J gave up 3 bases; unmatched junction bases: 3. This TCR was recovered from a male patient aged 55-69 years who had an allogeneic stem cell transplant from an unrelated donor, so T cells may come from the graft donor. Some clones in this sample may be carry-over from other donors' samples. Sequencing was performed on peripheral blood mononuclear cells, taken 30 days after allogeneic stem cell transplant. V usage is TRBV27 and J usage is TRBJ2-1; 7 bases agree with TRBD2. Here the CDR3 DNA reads TGTGCCAGCAGTTCGGGACTACTCTACAATGAGCAGTTCTTC. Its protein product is CASSSGLLYNEQFF.